Listed below are T cell receptor beta chains from one sample, sequenced in a study of blood T cell repertoires in COVID-19. The method was immunoSEQ multiplex PCR; TCRdb's version includes in-frame clones alone and lacks a portion of them. The sample holds some 260,000 clones, over 80% seen once. The sequenced sample consisted of peripheral blood. The receptors derive from a woman aged 70-85 years with COVID-19, enrolled during active disease. Both conserved end residues are part of each CDR3. A D gene is named only where the DNA matches it firmly. Not every row has a clone size; where given, it reads once, few, many or a size class.

cdr3_aa cdr3_nt j_call cdr3_length d_call clone_size v_call
CASSSPGARGTGELFF TGTGCCAGCAGTTCCCCAGGGGCGCGCGGCACCGGGGAGCTGTTTTTT TRBJ2-2 16 . . TRBV28
CASSLGTSGSRELFF TGTGCCAGCAGCTTAGGGACTAGCGGGTCTAGGGAGCTGTTTTTT TRBJ2-2 15 TRBD2 . TRBV11-2
CATSRNRDRANQPQHF TGTGCCACCAGCAGAAACCGGGACAGGGCGAATCAGCCCCAGCATTTT TRBJ1-5 16 TRBD1 . TRBV15
CASSPVRVYGYTF TGTGCCAGCAGCCCGGTACGGGTCTATGGCTACACCTTC TRBJ1-2 13 . . TRBV7-6
CASIKESSGNTIYF TGTGCCAGCATAAAGGAGAGCTCTGGAAACACCATATATTTT TRBJ1-3 14 . . TRBV2
CASSPIASGIGELFF TGTGCCAGCAGCCCCATAGCTAGCGGGATCGGGGAGCTGTTTTTT TRBJ2-2 15 TRBD2 . TRBV11-3
CATSNFNYEQYF TGTGCCACCAGTAATTTCAATTACGAGCAGTACTTC TRBJ2-7 12 . . TRBV24-1
CASSRTSGRDTQYF TGTGCCAGCAGTCGGACTAGCGGGAGGGATACGCAGTATTTT TRBJ2-3 14 TRBD2 many TRBV2
CASSPDRTRGTDTQYF TGTGCCAGCTCACCAGACAGGACCCGTGGCACAGATACGCAGTATTTT TRBJ2-3 16 . . TRBV18
CASSDTSGPYNEQFF TGTGCCAGCAGTGATACTAGCGGACCCTACAATGAGCAGTTCTTC TRBJ2-1 15 TRBD2 . TRBV25-1
CASSPNRGMVGYTF TGTGCCAGCAGCCCAAACAGGGGGATGGTTGGCTACACCTTC TRBJ1-2 14 TRBD1 . TRBV7-2
CASSLNTGNTEAFF TGCGCCAGCAGCTTGAACACGGGTAACACTGAAGCTTTCTTT TRBJ1-1 14 . . TRBV5-1
CASSYKEGVYGYTF TGTGCCAGCAGTTACAAAGAGGGGGTCTATGGCTACACCTTC TRBJ1-2 14 . . TRBV27
CASSQRWTGADTQYF TGCGCCAGCAGCCAGAGATGGACAGGGGCAGATACGCAGTATTTT TRBJ2-3 15 TRBD1 . TRBV4-1
CAISESGGGNQPQHF TGTGCCATCAGTGAGTCCGGAGGGGGCAATCAGCCCCAGCATTTT TRBJ1-5 15 . few TRBV10-3
CARSRGSGRDHGELFF TGTGCCAGAAGCCGTGGGAGCGGGAGGGATCACGGGGAGCTGTTTTTT TRBJ2-2 16 . . TRBV7-5
CASSYGATAGTEAFF TGTGCCAGCAGTTACGGGGCCACGGCGGGGACTGAAGCTTTCTTT TRBJ1-1 15 . . TRBV6-6
CASSRGTEPLSSGNTIYF TGTGCCAGCAGCCGAGGGACAGAACCCCTCAGCTCTGGAAACACCATATATTTT TRBJ1-3 18 TRBD1 few TRBV3-1/TRBV3-2
CASSQNRRELNTDTQYF TGCGCCAGCAGCCAAAATAGGCGGGAACTTAACACAGATACGCAGTATTTT TRBJ2-3 17 . . TRBV4-1
CATRLRGAGETQYF TGTGCCACCCGTCTTCGGGGGGCGGGAGAGACCCAGTACTTC TRBJ2-5 14 . . TRBV10-3
CASSLAGGTDTQYF TGTGCCAGCAGCTTAGCGGGAGGTACAGATACGCAGTATTTT TRBJ2-3 14 . . TRBV7-2
CASSPEASPLNEQFF TGCGCCAGCAGCCCGGAGGCATCGCCACTCAATGAGCAGTTCTTC TRBJ2-1 15 . . TRBV5-1
CASSLGQIYEQYF TGTGCCAGCAGCCTCGGACAGATCTACGAGCAGTACTTC TRBJ2-7 13 . . TRBV7-9
CASGTGGREPNEQYF TGCGCCAGCGGCACCGGGGGGCGGGAGCCTAACGAGCAGTACTTC TRBJ2-7 15 . . TRBV4-1
CASSQDDRGSWTEAFF TGCGCCAGCAGCCAAGATGACAGGGGAAGTTGGACTGAAGCTTTCTTT TRBJ1-1 16 TRBD1 . TRBV4-1
CAWSVQEREELFF TGTGCCTGGAGTGTACAGGAGCGGGAGGAGCTGTTTTTT TRBJ2-2 13 TRBD2 . TRBV30
CASSARQGASTGELFF TGTGCCAGCTCAGCTAGACAAGGGGCAAGCACCGGGGAGCTGTTTTTT TRBJ2-2 16 . . TRBV18
CASSRTGGLITSAFF TGTGCCAGCAGCCGGACAGGGGGACTCATAACTTCGGCTTTCTTT TRBJ1-1 15 TRBD1 . TRBV6-5
CASSDRGPNSPLHF TGTGCCAGTAGCGACAGGGGCCCCAATTCACCCCTCCACTTT TRBJ1-6 14 TRBD1 . TRBV19
CASSEAQGAYEQYF TGTGCCAGCAGTGAAGCGCAGGGTGCCTACGAGCAGTACTTC TRBJ2-7 14 . . TRBV6-1
CAISPDRGRRTEAFF TGTGCCATCAGTCCGGACAGGGGGCGACGGACTGAAGCTTTCTTT TRBJ1-1 15 TRBD1 . TRBV10-3
CASSSTVGDYGYTF TGTGCCAGCAGTTCGACAGTTGGAGACTATGGCTACACCTTC TRBJ1-2 14 . . TRBV6-5
CASSSLPGLSTEQYF TGCGCCAGCAGCTCCCTACCGGGACTGTCCACCGAGCAGTACTTC TRBJ2-7 15 . . TRBV5-1
CASSLLGLAGRRDTQYF TGTGCCAGCAGTTTATTAGGACTAGCGGGCAGGAGGGATACGCAGTATTTT TRBJ2-3 17 TRBD2 . TRBV27
CASSPWTVSGNTIYF TGTGCCAGCTCACCCTGGACAGTCTCTGGAAACACCATATATTTT TRBJ1-3 15 . few TRBV18
CASSQGQGGPYEQYF TGCGCCAGCAGCCAAGGACAGGGGGGTCCCTACGAGCAGTACTTC TRBJ2-7 15 TRBD1 . TRBV5-1
CASSLQGDSNQPQHF TGTGCCAGCAGCTTACAGGGGGATAGCAATCAGCCCCAGCATTTT TRBJ1-5 15 TRBD1 once TRBV7-9
CASGKPGFDTEAFF TGTGCCAGCGGAAAACCGGGATTTGACACTGAAGCTTTCTTT TRBJ1-1 14 . . TRBV6-5
CASSQETAGTSGYNEQFF TGTGCCAGCAGCCAAGAGACGGCCGGGACTAGCGGGTACAATGAGCAGTTCTTC TRBJ2-1 18 TRBD2 few TRBV3-1/TRBV3-2
CATSRGDYSYEQYF TGTGCCACCAGCAGAGGGGACTACTCCTACGAGCAGTACTTC TRBJ2-7 14 TRBD2 once TRBV15
CASTPWGQAGETQYF TGCGCCAGCACACCCTGGGGGCAGGCGGGTGAGACCCAGTACTTC TRBJ2-5 15 . . TRBV5-1
CASSVGLVGGNEQFF TGTGCCAGCAGCGTAGGCCTAGTCGGTGGTAATGAGCAGTTCTTC TRBJ2-1 15 . once TRBV9
CASSSGRGGAGELFF TGTGCCAGCAGTTCAGGGCGCGGGGGGGCCGGGGAGCTGTTTTTT TRBJ2-2 15 TRBD2 . TRBV27
CASTPDRAGAEAFF TGTGCCAGCACCCCCGACAGGGCAGGCGCTGAAGCTTTCTTT TRBJ1-1 14 TRBD1 . TRBV28
CASSSRWFQPQHF TGTGCCAGCAGTTCGAGATGGTTCCAGCCCCAGCATTTT TRBJ1-5 13 . . TRBV6-1
CASSETTGGRGTDTQYF TGTGCCAGCAGTGAAACAACGGGAGGGCGGGGCACAGATACGCAGTATTTT TRBJ2-3 17 TRBD2 . TRBV2
CASSPKQTENYGYTF TGTGCCAGCTCACCAAAACAAACAGAAAACTATGGCTACACCTTC TRBJ1-2 15 . . TRBV18
CASIQGAGEPQHF TGTGCCAGCATCCAGGGGGCGGGGGAGCCCCAGCATTTT TRBJ1-5 13 TRBD1 . TRBV7-9
CASRKISDSTEAFF TGTGCCAGTAGAAAAATATCTGACAGCACTGAAGCTTTCTTT TRBJ1-1 14 . . TRBV19
CASSRGQETQYF TGTGCCAGCAGCAGGGGGCAAGAGACCCAGTACTTC TRBJ2-5 12 TRBD1 . TRBV28
CASSLDSRTSNEQFF TGTGCCAGCAGCTTAGACTCTCGGACTAGTAATGAGCAGTTCTTC TRBJ2-1 15 TRBD2 . TRBV7-2
CASSPGGSSTREQYF TGTGCCAGTAGTCCTGGGGGGAGTTCGACTCGGGAGCAGTACTTC TRBJ2-7 15 . . TRBV19